This TCR beta chain stems from a study of early T cells in non-severe SARS-CoV-2 infection. Overall study: Bulk RNA from unsorted whole blood was sequenced; chains were unpaired. Study conclusions and caveats: Matching against VDJdb likely underestimated virus-specific expansions, favoring anti-spike CD8.

As regards this clonotype: The antigen remains unidentified.

Attached unique molecular identifiers marked individual cDNA molecules. Using its own MiXCR run on the 5' RACE reads, TCRdb lists one record per CDR3 protein. The sample contains some 60,000 distinct CDR3 sequences, roughly a tenth of which appear only once. The germline V gene has CDR1 SGHVS and CDR2 FQNEAQ. The CDR3 sequence is 15 residues long. The germline V and J ends were trimmed by 5 bases and 1 base, with 9 bases remaining between them. The sequenced material came from whole blood. This rearrangement joins TRBV7-8 to TRBJ2-6, with unresolved D. The clonotype was recovered from an adult who was a healthcare worker with PCR-confirmed SARS-CoV-2 infection or an uninfected control (not recorded which). CDR3 coding DNA: TGTGCCAGCAGCGAAAGGATATCTGGGGCCAACGTCCTGACTTTC. It codes for CASSERISGANVLTF.